The 10 T cell receptor beta chains given below trace back to one sample, sequenced in a study of blood T cell repertoires in COVID-19. The repertoire was sequenced with immunoSEQ multiplex PCR; TCRdb's copy has only in-frame clones and lacks some. The sample lists about 55,000 clones, 75% to 90% occurring once. Sequenced input: peripheral blood. The source is a woman aged 60-75 years with acute or convalescent COVID-19.

J is TRBJ2-7 and V is TRBV7-9, with 7 bases fitting TRBD1. The length of the CDR3 is 15 residues. Germline V CDR1 and CDR2: SEHNR, FQNEAQ (reference sequence). V shed 0 bases and J 6 bases; nucleotides not matched to a gene: 8. The CDR3: CASSLARQGESEQYF. The CDR3 region has the DNA TGTGCCAGCAGCTTAGCCCGACAGGGAGAGTCCGAGCAGTACTTC.

This clone was counted a few times. The chain has TRBV3-1 (or the pseudogene TRBV3-2) and TRBJ2-1; possibly TRBD2 for D (6 bases). Germline-derived CDR1 and CDR2 are LGHDT and YNNKEL (reference sequence). This CDR3 is 18 amino acids long. Trimming took 1 base from V and 12 from J, leaving 28 bases between them. CDR3 amino acids: CASSQGWGVGGLQSAQFF. CDR3 nucleotides: TGTGCCAGCAGCCAAGGGTGGGGTGTGGGAGGCCTTCAGTCGGCGCAGTTCTTC.

The V gene is TRBV19, the J gene TRBJ1-3; TRBD1 is a possible D gene (6 bases). The CDR3 totals 14 residues. Germline V gene data show CDR1 as LNHDA and CDR2 as SQIVND (reference sequence). The V and J ends lost 8 bases and 0 bases respectively, with 11 bases between them. The CDR3 nucleotides read TGTGCCAGTCGGACAGCGAGCTCTGGAAACACCATATATTTT. Translation: CASRTASSGNTIYF. Based on the CDR3 plus reference TRBV19 and TRBJ1-3, the full variable domain is DGGITQSPKYLFRKEGQNVTLSCEQNLNHDAMYWYRQDPGQGLRLIYYSQIVNDFQKGDIAEGYSVSREKKESFPLTVTSAQKNPTAFYLCASRTASSGNTIYFGEGSWLTVV.

The chain is built from TRBV4-2 and TRBJ1-6; TRBD1 matches at 7 bases. J lost 7 bases, V lost 0 bases, and 6 bases had no gene match. Germline V gene sequence: CDR1 LGHNA, CDR2 YNFKEQ. The CDR3 extends over 16 amino acids. This CDR3 reads CASSQERQGWNSPLHF. Here the CDR3 DNA reads TGTGCCAGCAGCCAAGAGCGACAGGGTTGGAATTCACCCCTCCACTTT.

The rearrangement links TRBV15 to TRBJ1-5; perhaps TRBD1 as D (6 bases). CDR3 size: 15 residues. Germline loops: CDR1 LNHNV, CDR2 YYDKDF (reference sequence). The ends were cut back, 4 bases at V and 5 bases at J, with 15 bases in the middle. The CDR3 coding sequence is TGTGCCACCAGCAACTCGGGGGGCCGCTATCAGCCCCAGCATTTT. Translation: CATSNSGGRYQPQHF.

The chain joins TRBV7-8 to TRBJ2-3, with D possibly TRBD2 on 6 matching bases. Germline V lookup: CDR1 SGHVS, CDR2 FQNEAQ. V was shortened by 3 bases and J by 4 bases, with 14 bases between the two germline ends. The CDR3 totals 15 residues. CDR3: CASSLAAGWSDTQYF. The CDR3 region has the DNA TGTGCCAGCAGCTTGGCGGCGGGGTGGTCAGATACGCAGTATTTT.

The sample holds a few counts of this clone. This chain links TRBV9 with TRBJ2-7; 9 nucleotides line up with TRBD1. The CDR3 spans 11 residues. Germline CDR1 reads SGDLS; CDR2 reads YYNGEE. V was clipped by 0 bases and J by 11 bases; unmatched bases: 0. In nucleotides, the CDR3 is TGTGCCAGCAGCGTAGGGACAGGGGAGTACTTC. It codes for CASSVGTGEYF.

The CDR3 spells CASSQDREGDQPQHF. The CDR3 DNA sequence: TGTGCCAGCAGCCAAGACAGGGAGGGGGATCAGCCCCAGCATTTT. This sequence joins TRBV14 and TRBJ1-5, with D perhaps matching TRBD1 (6 bases). Germline CDR1 reads SGHDN; CDR2 reads FVKESK. The V end was cut by 0 bases, the J end by 5 bases, with 11 bases between. The CDR3 extends over 15 amino acids.

The rearrangement links TRBV3-1 (or the pseudogene TRBV3-2) to TRBJ2-1; D is ambiguous. The CDR3 consists of 11 residues. V dropped 4 bases and J dropped 4 bases, with 2 bases sitting between them. Germline values: CDR1 LGHDT, CDR2 YNNKEL (reference sequence). Here the CDR3 DNA reads TGTGCCAGCAGCCTATACAATGAGCAGTTCTTC. The encoded protein is CASSLYNEQFF.

The rearrangement uses TRBV5-1 and TRBJ1-3; no clear D. V was trimmed by 0 bases and J by 0 bases, leaving 10 bases between them. The CDR3 runs 16 residues. Looked up from germline, CDR1 is SGHRS and CDR2 is YFSETQ. The CDR3: CASSLGPHNSGNTIYF. Written as DNA, the CDR3 is TGCGCCAGCAGCTTGGGCCCCCACAACTCTGGAAACACCATATATTTT.